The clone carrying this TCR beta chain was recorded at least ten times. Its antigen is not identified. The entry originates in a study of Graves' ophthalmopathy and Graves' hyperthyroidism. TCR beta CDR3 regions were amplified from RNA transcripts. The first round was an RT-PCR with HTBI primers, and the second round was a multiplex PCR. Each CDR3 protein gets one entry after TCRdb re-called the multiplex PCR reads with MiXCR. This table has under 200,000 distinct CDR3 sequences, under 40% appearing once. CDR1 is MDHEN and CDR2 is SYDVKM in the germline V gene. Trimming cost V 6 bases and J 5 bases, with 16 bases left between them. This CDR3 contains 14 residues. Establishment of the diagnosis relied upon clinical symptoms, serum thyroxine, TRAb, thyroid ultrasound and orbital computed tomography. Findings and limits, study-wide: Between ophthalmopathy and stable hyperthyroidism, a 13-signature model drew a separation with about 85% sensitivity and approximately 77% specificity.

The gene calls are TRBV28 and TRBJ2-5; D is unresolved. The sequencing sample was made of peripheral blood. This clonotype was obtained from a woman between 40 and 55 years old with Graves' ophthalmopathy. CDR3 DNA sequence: TGTGCCAGCAGGACGGCGGAATCTAGGGAGACCCAGTACTTC. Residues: CASRTAESRETQYF.